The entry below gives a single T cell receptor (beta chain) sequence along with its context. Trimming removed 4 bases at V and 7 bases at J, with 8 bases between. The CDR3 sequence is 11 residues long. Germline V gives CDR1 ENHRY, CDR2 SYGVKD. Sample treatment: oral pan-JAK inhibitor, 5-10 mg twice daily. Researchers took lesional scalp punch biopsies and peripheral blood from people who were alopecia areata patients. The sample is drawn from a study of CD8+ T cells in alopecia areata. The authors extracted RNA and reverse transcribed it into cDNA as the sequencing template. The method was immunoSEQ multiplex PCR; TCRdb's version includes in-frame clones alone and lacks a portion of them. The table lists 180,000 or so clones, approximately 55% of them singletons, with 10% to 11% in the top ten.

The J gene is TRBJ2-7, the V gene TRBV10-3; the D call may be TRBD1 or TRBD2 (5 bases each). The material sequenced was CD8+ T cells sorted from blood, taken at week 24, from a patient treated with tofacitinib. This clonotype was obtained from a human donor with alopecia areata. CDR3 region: CAISGGREQYF. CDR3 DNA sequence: TGTGCCATCAGTGGGGGACGGGAGCAGTACTTC.